The 12 T cell receptor beta chains presented below share a single source sample, sequenced in a study of cytomegalovirus exposure and HLA in healthy donors. Both 60 Vbeta primers and 13 Jbeta primers went into the PCR. This table comes from immunoSEQ multiplex PCR, and its TCRdb copy is limited to in-frame clones, with some not included. This table has about 110,000 clones, 70% appearing once. The sample taken for sequencing was PBMCs. These receptors were obtained from a man aged 35-49 years in good health and CMV-seropositive.

This chain connects TRBV6-1 to TRBJ1-1, with D possibly being TRBD1 (6 bases). Deletions cut 5 bases from V and 5 bases from J, with 15 bases between. Germline V gives CDR1 MNHNS, CDR2 SASEGT. The CDR3 spans 14 residues. For the CDR3, the DNA is TGTGCCAGCAGTTCGCCGGGAGGGGGGACTGAAGCTTTCTTT. As protein: CASSSPGGGTEAFF.

CDR3 bases: TGCGCCAGCAGTGAGTCTGGGACAGGGGGGATCTCTGGGGCCAACGTCCTGACTTTC. Translated: CASSESGTGGISGANVLTF. The chain has TRBV10-1 and TRBJ2-6, with 11 bases fitting TRBD1. The CDR3 sequence is 19 residues long. Germline V CDR1 and CDR2: WNHNN, SYGVQD (reference sequence). V dropped 0 bases and J dropped 0; count of bases not matched to a gene: 4.

As DNA, the CDR3 is TGTGCCAGCACCCCTGGGACAGGAACGAACACTGAAGCTTTCTTT. This codes for CASTPGTGTNTEAFF. The rearrangement uses TRBV6-1 and TRBJ1-1, with 8 bases aligning to TRBD1. After removal of 7 bases from V and 1 base from J, the junction contained 8 bases not matched to a gene. The CDR3 covers 15 residues. Germline-derived CDR1 and CDR2 are MNHNS and SASEGT.

This chain links TRBV13 with TRBJ2-5; TRBD2 aligns across 9 bases. Germline V gene sequence: CDR1 PRHDT, CDR2 FYEKMQ (reference sequence). V shed 3 bases and J 5 bases; nucleotides not matched to a gene: 7. This CDR3 has 15 amino acids. The CDR3 sequence is CASSFSGRKGETQYF. CDR3 in DNA: TGTGCCAGCAGCTTTAGCGGGAGAAAGGGGGAGACCCAGTACTTC.

The V gene is TRBV7-2, the J gene TRBJ1-1; no clear D gene. The CDR3 totals 13 residues. V was pared by 3 bases and J by 1 base, with 6 bases between. Germline V lookup: CDR1 SGHTA, CDR2 FQGNSA. The CDR3 is CASSFSQNTEAFF. CDR3 DNA: TGTGCCAGCAGCTTTTCCCAGAACACTGAAGCTTTCTTT.

This clone was seen a few times. The chain couples TRBV4-1 to TRBJ1-2; D is undetermined. The CDR3 sequence is 14 residues long. Trimming left V 2 bases short and J 2 bases short, with 9 bases between. Germline CDR1 and CDR2: MGHRA and YSYEKL. The CDR3 DNA follows: TGCGCCAGCAGCCAACTCGACGGGAACTATGGCTACACCTTC. This sequence encodes CASSQLDGNYGYTF.

The J gene is TRBJ2-3, the V gene TRBV9, with 8 bases matching TRBD2. CDR1 is SGDLS and CDR2 is YYNGEE in the germline V gene. The CDR3 is made up of 16 amino acids. V was clipped by 0 bases and J by 0 bases; unmatched bases: 3. CDR3 amino acids: CASSVGAGVSTDTQYF. CDR3 coding DNA: TGTGCCAGCAGCGTAGGAGCGGGAGTGAGCACAGATACGCAGTATTTT.

The V call is TRBV29-1, the J call TRBJ2-3; 9 nucleotides align to TRBD1. The CDR3 is made up of 14 amino acids. Germline V CDR1 and CDR2: SQVTM, ANQGSEA. V lost 7 bases to trimming and J lost 4 bases; unmatched junction nucleotides: 9. CDR3 residues: CSAIRDRDPDTQYF. In DNA form, the CDR3 reads TGCAGCGCGATCCGGGACAGGGACCCAGATACGCAGTATTTT.

CDR3 DNA sequence: TGTGCCAGCAGCCCGCGACAGGGGAGTTCTGGGGCCAACGTCCTGACTTTC. Translated, it gives CASSPRQGSSGANVLTF. The chain joins TRBV21-1 to TRBJ2-6; whether TRBD1, the table's D call, matches the DNA was not checked. TRBV21-1 is flagged as a pseudogene. CDR3 size: 17 residues.

This clone is categorized as medium-sized (0.01 to 0.1%). This chain uses TRBV6-4 with TRBJ2-1; TRBD2 matches at 10 bases. The CDR3 spans 15 residues. CDR1 is MRHNA, CDR2 SNTAGT, per germline. J was trimmed by 3 bases and V by 3 bases; bases with no gene match: 2. In nucleotides, the CDR3 is TGTGCCAGCAGTGAGCTAGCGGGGGACTACAATGAGCAGTTCTTC. Amino acid sequence: CASSELAGDYNEQFF.

The J gene is TRBJ2-7, the V gene TRBV5-5; perhaps TRBD1 as D (5 bases). CDR1 and CDR2 (germline): SGHKS, YYEKEE (reference sequence). This CDR3 comprises 13 residues. Trimming removed 4 bases from V and 3 bases from J, with 11 bases in between. The DNA of the CDR3 is TGTGCCAGCAGCCTGACAGCGAGCTACGAGCAGTACGTC. Amino acids: CASSLTASYEQYV.

V gene TRBV6-4 combines with J gene TRBJ2-6, with D possibly being TRBD1 (5 bases). Trimming removed 4 bases at V and 2 bases at J, with 9 bases between. Germline CDR1 reads MRHNA; CDR2 reads SNTAGT. The CDR3 is made up of 15 amino acids. CDR3 in DNA: TGTGCCAGCAGTGCGGAAGGGGCTGGGGCCAACGTCCTGACTTTC. Residues: CASSAEGAGANVLTF.